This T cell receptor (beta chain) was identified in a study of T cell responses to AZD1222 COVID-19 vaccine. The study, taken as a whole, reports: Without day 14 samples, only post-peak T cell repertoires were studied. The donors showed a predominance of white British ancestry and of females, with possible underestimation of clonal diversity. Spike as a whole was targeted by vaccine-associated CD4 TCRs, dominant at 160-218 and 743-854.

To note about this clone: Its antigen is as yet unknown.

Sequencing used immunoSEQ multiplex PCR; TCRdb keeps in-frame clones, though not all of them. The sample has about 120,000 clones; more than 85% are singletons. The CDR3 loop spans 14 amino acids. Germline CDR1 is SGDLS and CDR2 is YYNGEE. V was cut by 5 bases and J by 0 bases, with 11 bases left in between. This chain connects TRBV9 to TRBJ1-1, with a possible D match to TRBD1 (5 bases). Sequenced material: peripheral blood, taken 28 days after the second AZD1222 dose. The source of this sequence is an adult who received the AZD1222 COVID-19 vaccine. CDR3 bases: TGTGCCAGCAGGCCTCCGGGACTGAACACTGAAGCTTTCTTT. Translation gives CASRPPGLNTEAFF.